Listed below are T cell receptor beta chains from one sample, sequenced in a study of OX40 agonist ivuxolimab in advanced cancers. Data came from immunoSEQ multiplex PCR; TCRdb stores just in-frame clones and leaves some out. The repertoire holds 70,000 to 95,000 clones, 92% seen once, with around 0.5% in the top ten. Material: CD4+ or CD8+ T cells sorted from blood, obtained in a trial of the OX40 agonist ivuxolimab. These receptors were taken from an adult with an advanced solid tumor such as melanoma, head and neck, liver or kidney cancer. CDR3s include the opening cysteine and the closing phenylalanine or tryptophan. The order of the fields is CDR3 length, clone size, V gene, CDR3 protein. Expanded clones get a size class; other rows say once, few or many, or leave the size out.

length: 15; size: -; V: TRBV19; CDR3: CASSGSRIGNQPQHF
length: 14; size: once; V: TRBV7-2; CDR3: CASSRDRGQETQYF
length: 14; size: -; V: TRBV18; CDR3: CASSPGRINEKLFF
length: 16; size: -; V: TRBV5-4; CDR3: CASSLPEGPMGYEQYF
length: 14; size: -; V: TRBV30; CDR3: CAWGVGNEGSPLHF
length: 15; size: -; V: TRBV5-6; CDR3: CASSFQGAANTEAFF
length: 15; size: -; V: TRBV11-3; CDR3: CASSLGPPSSYEQYF
length: 15; size: -; V: TRBV19; CDR3: CASSLIGSPIGKLFF
length: 13; size: -; V: TRBV18; CDR3: CASSPIPQETQYF
length: 15; size: -; V: TRBV7-6; CDR3: CASSRDSLRLNEQYF
length: 14; size: -; V: TRBV5-4; CDR3: CASSPRRENYGYTF
length: 17; size: few; V: TRBV9; CDR3: CASSVGISDRVRDTQYF
length: 16; size: -; V: TRBV5-1; CDR3: CASSLASGGAEETQYF
length: 12; size: once; V: TRBV5-5; CDR3: CASSLSSYEQYF
length: 14; size: -; V: TRBV19; CDR3: CASSPNTWAMEAFF
length: 14; size: -; V: TRBV6-5; CDR3: CASRTGQDNSPLHF
length: 15; size: -; V: TRBV18; CDR3: CASSQLRGLNTEAFF
length: 19; size: -; V: TRBV5-1; CDR3: CASSLASLGGALAYNEQFF
length: 12; size: -; V: TRBV2; CDR3: CASSKQNTEAFF
length: 15; size: -; V: TRBV27; CDR3: CASSRLGGVGNEQFF
length: 13; size: -; V: TRBV6-1; CDR3: CASIVGRQETQYF
length: 17; size: -; V: TRBV16; CDR3: CASSQFQSRLSSVGYTF
length: 16; size: -; V: TRBV4-1; CDR3: CASSQEGTGASYGYTF